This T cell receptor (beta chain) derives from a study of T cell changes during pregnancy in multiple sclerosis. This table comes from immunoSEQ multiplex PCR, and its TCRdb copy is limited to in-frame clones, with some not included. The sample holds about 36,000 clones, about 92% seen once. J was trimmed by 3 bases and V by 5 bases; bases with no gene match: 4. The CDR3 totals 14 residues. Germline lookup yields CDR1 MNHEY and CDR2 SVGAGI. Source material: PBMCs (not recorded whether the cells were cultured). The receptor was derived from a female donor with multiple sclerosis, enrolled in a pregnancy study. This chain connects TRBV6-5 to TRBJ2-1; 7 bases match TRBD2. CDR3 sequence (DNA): TGTGCCAGCAGTGAGCGGGAACGCTACAATGAGCAGTTCTTC. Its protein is CASSERERYNEQFF.